This T cell receptor beta chain was documented in a study of STAT5B mutations in CD4+ large granular lymphocyte leukemia. V was shortened by 5 bases and J by 2 bases, with 14 bases between the two germline ends. Germline CDR1 reads LNHDA; CDR2 reads SQIVND (reference sequence). This CDR3 has 15 amino acids. The data were produced by immunoSEQ multiplex PCR, yet TCRdb's version contains in-frame clones alone and is incomplete. Here the sample spans approximately 24,000 clones, around 79% being singletons. The TCR sequence derives from a human donor in good health. The sample was CD4+ T cells from blood buffy coats. V gene TRBV19 combines with J gene TRBJ2-3; TRBD1 is a possible D gene (7 bases). The CDR3 nucleotides read TGTGCCAGTAGTTTGGCGGGACAGCTCACAGATACGCAGTATTTT. This gives the protein CASSLAGQLTDTQYF.